Sequencing of this T cell receptor beta chain was carried out in a study of T cell repertoires in cytomegalovirus infection. In regard to this clonotype: The antigen remains unidentified.

TCRdb ran MiXCR on the reads and lists one entry per CDR3 protein. The profile shows roughly 350,000 distinct CDR3 sequences, about 35% of them singletons. Germline CDR1 reads SGHAT; CDR2 reads FQDESV (reference sequence). The trim removed 4 bases at V and 0 bases at J, leaving 6 bases unmatched. The CDR3 extends over 16 amino acids. The sample was cultured PBMCs, taken from culture after CMV antigen stimulation. This TCR was recovered from a human donor in good health (CMV status not recorded). Some clones in this sample may be carry-over from other donors' samples. This chain joins TRBV11-1 and TRBJ1-3, with TRBD1 identical over 7 bases. The CDR3 reads CASSYSTGNSGNTIYF. CDR3 DNA sequence: TGTGCCAGCAGCTATTCGACAGGGAACTCTGGAAACACCATATATTTT.